This T cell receptor beta chain was identified during a study of blood T cell repertoires in COVID-19. Study in general: In each case, the material was cDNA or gDNA derived from T cells, B-cell-depleted T cells, or PBMCs.

Unmatched junction bases numbered 4, after V lost 0 bases and J lost 3 bases. Germline V gene lookup returns CDR1 LGHDT and CDR2 YNNKEL (reference sequence). The CDR3 is 18 amino acids. TCRdb's copy holds only in-frame clones and misses some; the assay was immunoSEQ multiplex PCR. The table lists about 320,000 clones, 80% to 90% of them singletons. The V gene is TRBV3-1 (or the pseudogene TRBV3-2), the J gene TRBJ2-2; TRBD2 matches 13 bases. Sample: PBMCs or T cells enriched from blood (not recorded which). The receptor was derived from a woman aged 18-30 years who had recovered from COVID-19. CDR3 region: CASSQETGTSGDTGELFF. The DNA for the CDR3 is TGTGCCAGCAGCCAAGAGACCGGGACTAGCGGGGACACCGGGGAGCTGTTTTTT.